This T cell receptor beta chain was observed in a study of OX40 agonist ivuxolimab in advanced cancers. Overall study results and limits: At doses 0.1 to 3.0 mg/kg, CD4+ and CD8+ clones expanded. Antigen targets of the expanded peripheral T cells went undetermined.

Germline V CDR1 and CDR2: SGDLS, YYNGEE. This CDR3 is 16 amino acids long. The V and J ends lost 3 bases and 5 bases, in that order; junction bases with no gene match: 12. A note on this clone: Its cognate antigen is unknown.

TCRdb's copy holds only in-frame clones and misses some; the assay was immunoSEQ multiplex PCR. The table lists tens of thousands of clones, roughly 88% of them singletons. The clonotype originates from an adult with an advanced solid tumor such as melanoma, head and neck, liver or kidney cancer. This specimen was CD4+ or CD8+ T cells sorted from blood, taken in a trial of the OX40 agonist ivuxolimab. The rearrangement uses TRBV9 and TRBJ2-5, with 8 bases aligning to TRBD1. The CDR3 here is CASSALVDRGQETQYF. The CDR3 region has the DNA TGTGCCAGCAGCGCCCTCGTTGACAGGGGCCAGGAGACCCAGTACTTC.